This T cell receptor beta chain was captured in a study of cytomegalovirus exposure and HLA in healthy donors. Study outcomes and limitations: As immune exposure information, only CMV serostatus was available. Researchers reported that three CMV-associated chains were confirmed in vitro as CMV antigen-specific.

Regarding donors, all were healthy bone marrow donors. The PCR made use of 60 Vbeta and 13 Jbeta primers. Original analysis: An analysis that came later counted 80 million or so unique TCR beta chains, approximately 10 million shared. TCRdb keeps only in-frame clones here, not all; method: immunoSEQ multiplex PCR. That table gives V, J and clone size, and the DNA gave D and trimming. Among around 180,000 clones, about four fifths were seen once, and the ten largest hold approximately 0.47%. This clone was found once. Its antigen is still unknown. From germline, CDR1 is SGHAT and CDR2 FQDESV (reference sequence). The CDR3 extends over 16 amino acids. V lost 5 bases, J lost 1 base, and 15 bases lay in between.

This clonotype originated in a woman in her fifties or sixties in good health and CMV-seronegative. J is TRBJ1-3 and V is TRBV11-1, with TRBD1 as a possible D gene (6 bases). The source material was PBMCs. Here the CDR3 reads CASSRGQIFSGNTIYF. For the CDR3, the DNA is TGTGCCAGCAGCAGAGGACAGATATTTTCTGGAAACACCATATATTTT.